A single sample gave rise to the 12 T cell receptor beta chains below, sequenced in a study of T cell repertoires in cytomegalovirus infection (dated by TCRdb to the late 2010s). The listed sequencing device is Illumina HiSeq 1500. TCRdb reanalyzed the raw reads on its own, using fastp at Q25 for trimming and MiXCR for clone calling, and kept in-frame beta chains. Every distinct CDR3 protein forms one entry, paired with its most common genes and DNA. Across this sample there are 65,000 to 95,000 distinct CDR3 sequences, with roughly 3.6% seen only once. Of the sample, under 5.5% falls within the top ten clones. Sample: PBMCs. The receptor source for this set is a human donor in good health (CMV status not recorded). Some clones in this sample may be carry-over from other donors' samples.

This clonotype showed up many times. This sequence joins TRBV28 and TRBJ2-1; the D is unclear. CDR3 length: 11 residues. Germline-derived CDR1 and CDR2 are MDHEN and SYDVKM. V dropped 5 bases and J dropped 7 bases, with 6 bases sitting between them. CDR3 protein: CASSTLNEQFF. The DNA of the CDR3 is TGTGCCAGCAGTACCCTTAATGAGCAGTTCTTC.

This clonotype was recorded many times. The chain joins TRBV24-1 to TRBJ2-5; tentative D call: TRBD2 (6 bases). Trimming cost V 5 bases and J 5 bases, with 11 bases left between them. Germline V CDR1 and CDR2: KGHDR, SFDVKD. The CDR3 has 13 amino acids. The CDR3, as DNA: TGTGCCACCAGTGTAAGCGGAGGGGAGACCCAGTACTTC. It codes for CATSVSGGETQYF.

There are many counts of this clonotype. The J gene is TRBJ1-5, the V gene TRBV6-6; TRBD1 aligns across 9 bases. This CDR3 is 14 amino acids long. The V and J ends lost 8 bases and 3 bases, in that order; junction bases with no gene match: 5. Germline loops: CDR1 MNHNY, CDR2 SVGAGI (reference sequence). The CDR3 loop is CASQGQGNNQPQHF. The CDR3, as DNA: TGTGCCAGCCAGGGACAGGGCAACAATCAGCCCCAGCATTTT.

This clonotype showed up many times. The chain employs TRBV7-6 and TRBJ2-1, with TRBD2 matching over 9 bases. Germline V gene data show CDR1 as SGHVS and CDR2 as FNYEAQ. The CDR3 covers 17 residues. V gave up 5 bases and J gave up 5 bases; unmatched junction bases: 13. The CDR3 DNA sequence: TGTGCCAGCAGCACCCGGGTAGCGGGGGAAATGGACAATGAGCAGTTCTTC. This codes for CASSTRVAGEMDNEQFF.

This clonotype has at least ten counts. This chain connects TRBV7-2 to TRBJ1-1; D not resolved. V was shortened by 1 base and J by 4 bases, with 10 bases between the two germline ends. CDR3 length: 14 residues. The V gene's germline CDR1 is SGHTA and CDR2 FQGNSA. The CDR3 DNA reads as TGTGCCAGCAGCTTAGGGCCCACGCTCACTGAAGCTTTCTTT. Amino acid sequence: CASSLGPTLTEAFF.

Points on this clonotype: Because it lacks the conserved phenylalanine or tryptophan at the end, this CDR3 is likely a read error. The chain links TRBV7-9 to TRBJ2-3; 10 nucleotides match TRBD1. CDR1 and CDR2 (germline): SEHNR, FQNEAQ (reference sequence). This CDR3 is built from 15 residues. The ends lost 5 bases at V and 7 bases at J; junction bases unmatched: 9. The CDR3 here is CASSLMTGGANTQYL. The CDR3 DNA sequence: TGTGCCAGCAGCCTAATGACAGGGGGCGCAAATACGCAGTATTTG.

Ten or more counts support this clonotype. The genes are TRBV7-2 and TRBJ2-1; 8 positions match TRBD1. The CDR3 has 14 residues. V was pared by 3 bases and J by 8 bases, with 6 bases of the junction left unmatched. The V gene's germline CDR1 is SGHTA and CDR2 FQGNSA. The CDR3 DNA sequence: TGTGCCAGCAGCTTTACACAGGGGGGATATGAGCAGTTCTTC. Its translation: CASSFTQGGYEQFF.

By sample share, this clonotype is medium-sized. V gene TRBV7-7 combines with J gene TRBJ1-5; a possible D gene is TRBD1 (6 bases). The V and J ends lost 4 bases and 0 bases respectively, with 19 bases between them. CDR3 length: 18 residues. The germline CDR1 and CDR2 sequences are SSHAT and FNYEAQ (reference sequence). The CDR3 nucleotides read TGTGCCAGCAGCTCCCTATCCCCGGGACATAATAGCAATCAGCCCCAGCATTTT. This gives the protein CASSSLSPGHNSNQPQHF.

V gene TRBV5-1 combines with J gene TRBJ2-3; D not certain. CDR3 length: 15 residues. V was cut by 1 base and J by 2 bases, with 11 bases left in between. Per the germline V gene, CDR1 is SGHRS and CDR2 is YFSETQ. The CDR3, as DNA: TGCGCCAGCAGCTTGTATCGGCAGCACACAGATACGCAGTATTTT. Residues: CASSLYRQHTDTQYF.

In this sample, this clonotype turned up many times. The chain is built from TRBV30 and TRBJ1-1, with a possible D match to TRBD1 (5 bases). V was trimmed by 3 bases and J by 6 bases, leaving 11 bases between them. The CDR3 is 12 amino acids. Per the germline V gene, CDR1 is GTSNPN and CDR2 is SVGIG (reference sequence). The chain's CDR3 is CAWRMVGPEAFF. In DNA, the CDR3 is TGTGCCTGGAGGATGGTGGGGCCTGAAGCTTTCTTT.

The sample holds many counts of this clonotype. This chain's CDR3 is CASSSPGTWPFF. The CDR3 DNA sequence: TGTGCCAGCAGTTCTCCCGGGACATGGCCTTTCTTT. The rearrangement links TRBV27 to TRBJ1-1, with D possibly TRBD1 on 6 matching bases. Looked up from germline, CDR1 is MNHEY and CDR2 is SMNVEV (reference sequence). The ends were cut back, 4 bases at V and 12 bases at J, with 15 bases in the middle. CDR3 length: 12 amino acids.

This clonotype was seen at least ten times. The chain employs TRBV15 and TRBJ1-6; 7 bases agree with TRBD1. V shed 0 bases and J 7 bases; nucleotides not matched to a gene: 6. The length of the CDR3 is 16 residues. Per germline, CDR1 LNHNV and CDR2 YYDKDF (reference sequence). CDR3 amino acids: CATSRDPGQKNSPLHF. In DNA, the CDR3 is TGTGCCACCAGCAGAGATCCGGGACAGAAAAATTCACCCCTCCACTTT. The variable domain in full, completed from reference TRBV15 and TRBJ1-6, reads DAMVIQNPRYQVTQFGKPVTLSCSQTLNHNVMYWYQQKSSQAPKLLFHYYDKDFNNEADTPDNFQSRRPNTSFCFLDIRSPGLGDTAMYLCATSRDPGQKNSPLHFGNGTRLTVT.